This T cell receptor (beta chain) was captured by sequencing in a study of blood T cell repertoires in COVID-19. Study at large: Samples of COVID-19 (acute and convalescent) were obtained from the United States, Italy and Spain. PBMCs, B-cell-depleted T cells, or T cells were the source of the cDNA or gDNA that made up the material.

Trimming cost V 5 bases and J 0 bases, with 11 bases left between them. This CDR3 spans 14 amino acids. Germline assignment: CDR1 GTSNPN and CDR2 SVGIG (reference sequence). In the source study's methods: Counts of nucleated cells, estimated from reference gene primer amplification, were obtained. Clones were read by immunoSEQ multiplex PCR, and TCRdb kept only the in-frame ones, dropping some. Clonal size and the V and J genes are those of that table, whereas D and trimming came from the DNA. The data contain around 250,000 clones, 88% of them singletons. The study recruited people aged 18 to 89 years across under 25 US areas.

J is TRBJ1-3 and V is TRBV30, with D maybe TRBD1 (5 bases). Sequencing input: PBMCs or T cells enriched from blood (not recorded which). This TCR was sampled from a woman in her forties with acute COVID-19. The CDR3 DNA sequence: TGTGCCTGGCAGGCAGGGTTCTCTGGAAACACCATATATTTT. It codes for CAWQAGFSGNTIYF.